Listed below are T cell receptor beta chains from one sample, sequenced in a study of yellow fever vaccine responses in identical twins. TCRdb fed the RT-PCR reads into MiXCR, producing one record per CDR3 protein. The sample has about 2,100 distinct CDR3 sequences, under 90% seen once. This specimen consisted of T cells from blood (PBMCs), unsorted or a sorted subset (not recorded which), obtained before or after yellow fever vaccination (not recorded which). These receptors all stem from a woman aged 18-29 years who received the yellow fever vaccine. The CDR3 runs from the conserved cysteine through the conserved F or W. A D gene is named only where the DNA matches it firmly. Size values are once, few and many counts, or a class for expanded clones, and some rows have none.

cdr3_length	d_call	clone_size	v_call	j_call	cdr3_nt	cdr3_aa
15	.	.	TRBV9	TRBJ1-5	TGTGCCAGCAGCGTAGATGGGAGTAGCAATCAGCCCCAGCATTTT	CASSVDGSSNQPQHF
14	.	.	TRBV29-1	TRBJ1-2	TGCAGCGTTGAAGATGGCAGGAGCCTCTATGGCTACACCTTC	CSVEDGRSLYGYTF
14	.	.	TRBV18	TRBJ1-1	TGTGCCAGCTCACCCCCTGGGCAGGGCACTGAAGCTTTCTTT	CASSPPGQGTEAFF
15	.	.	TRBV7-9	TRBJ2-3	TGTGCCAGCAGCTTAGCCGGCAGAAGCACAGATACGCAGTATTTT	CASSLAGRSTDTQYF
12	.	.	TRBV25-1	TRBJ1-3	TGTGCCAGCCGCCAGACTGGAAACACCATATATTTT	CASRQTGNTIYF
13	TRBD2	.	TRBV5-5	TRBJ2-3	TGTGCCAGCAGCCCTAGCGGGAGCAATACGCAGTATTTT	CASSPSGSNTQYF
13	.	few	TRBV11-2	TRBJ1-2	TGTGCCAGCAGCTTAGACGGACTCTATGGCTACACCTTC	CASSLDGLYGYTF
13	TRBD2	.	TRBV13	TRBJ2-1	TGTGCCAGCTTTAGCGGGAGTTTGGATGAGCAGTTCTTC	CASFSGSLDEQFF
16	.	.	TRBV16	TRBJ1-5	TGTGCCAGCAGCCAATCTTGGGGGGCTCAAAATCAGCCCCAGCATTTT	CASSQSWGAQNQPQHF
14	.	.	TRBV10-1	TRBJ1-1	TGCGCCAGCAGTGCGGACAGCCCTAACACTGAAGCTTTCTTT	CASSADSPNTEAFF